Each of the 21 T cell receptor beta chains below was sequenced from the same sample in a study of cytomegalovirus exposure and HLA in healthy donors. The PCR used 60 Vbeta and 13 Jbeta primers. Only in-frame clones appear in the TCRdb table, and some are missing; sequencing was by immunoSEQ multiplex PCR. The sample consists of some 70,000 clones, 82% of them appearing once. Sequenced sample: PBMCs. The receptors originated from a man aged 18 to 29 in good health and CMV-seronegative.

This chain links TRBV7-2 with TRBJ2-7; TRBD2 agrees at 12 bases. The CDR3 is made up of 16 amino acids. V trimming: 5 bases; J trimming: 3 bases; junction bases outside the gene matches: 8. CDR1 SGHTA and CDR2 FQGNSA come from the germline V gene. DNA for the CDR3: TGTGCCAGCAGCCCCCGAGGACTAGCGGGGAGCTACGAGCAGTACTTC. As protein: CASSPRGLAGSYEQYF.

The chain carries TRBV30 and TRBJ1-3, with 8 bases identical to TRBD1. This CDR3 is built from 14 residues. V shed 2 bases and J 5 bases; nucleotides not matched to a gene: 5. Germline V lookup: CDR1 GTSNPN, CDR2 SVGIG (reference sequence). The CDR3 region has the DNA TGTGCCTGGAGTCGGACAGGGAACAGAAACACCATATATTTT. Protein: CAWSRTGNRNTIYF.

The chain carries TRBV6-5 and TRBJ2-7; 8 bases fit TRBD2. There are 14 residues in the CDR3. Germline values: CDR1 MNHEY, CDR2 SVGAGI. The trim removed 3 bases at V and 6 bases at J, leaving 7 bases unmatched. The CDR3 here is CASSYQREFSEQYF. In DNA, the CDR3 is TGTGCCAGCAGTTATCAGCGGGAGTTCTCCGAGCAGTACTTC.

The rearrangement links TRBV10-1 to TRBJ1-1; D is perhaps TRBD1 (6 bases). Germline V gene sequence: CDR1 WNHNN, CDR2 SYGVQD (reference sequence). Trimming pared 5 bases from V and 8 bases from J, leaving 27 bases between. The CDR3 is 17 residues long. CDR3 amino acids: CASSRTGRFHPTFEAFF. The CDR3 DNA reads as TGCGCCAGCAGTAGAACAGGGCGCTTCCACCCAACATTCGAAGCTTTCTTT.

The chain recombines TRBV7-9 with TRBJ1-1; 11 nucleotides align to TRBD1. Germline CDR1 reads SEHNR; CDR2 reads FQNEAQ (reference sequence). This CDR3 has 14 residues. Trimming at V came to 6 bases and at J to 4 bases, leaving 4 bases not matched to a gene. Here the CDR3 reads CASSGQGAATEAFF. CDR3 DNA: TGTGCCAGCAGTGGACAGGGGGCGGCCACTGAAGCTTTCTTT.

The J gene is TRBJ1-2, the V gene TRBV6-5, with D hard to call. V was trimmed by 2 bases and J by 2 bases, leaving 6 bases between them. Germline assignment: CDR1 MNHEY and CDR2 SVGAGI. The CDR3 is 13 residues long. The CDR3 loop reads CASSYPGNYGYTF. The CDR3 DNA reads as TGTGCCAGCAGTTACCCCGGGAACTATGGCTACACCTTC.

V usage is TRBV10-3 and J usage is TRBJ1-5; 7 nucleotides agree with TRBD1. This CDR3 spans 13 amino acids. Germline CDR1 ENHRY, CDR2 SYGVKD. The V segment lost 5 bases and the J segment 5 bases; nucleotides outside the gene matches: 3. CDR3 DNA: TGTGCCATCAGTTCAGACAGGGATCAGCCCCAGCATTTT. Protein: CAISSDRDQPQHF.

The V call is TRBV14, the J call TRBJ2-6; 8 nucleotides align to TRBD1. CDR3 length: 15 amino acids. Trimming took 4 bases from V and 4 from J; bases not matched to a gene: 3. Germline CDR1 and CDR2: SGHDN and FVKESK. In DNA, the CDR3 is TGTGCCAGCAGCCGACAGGGGCCCGGGGCCAACGTCCTGACTTTC. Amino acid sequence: CASSRQGPGANVLTF.

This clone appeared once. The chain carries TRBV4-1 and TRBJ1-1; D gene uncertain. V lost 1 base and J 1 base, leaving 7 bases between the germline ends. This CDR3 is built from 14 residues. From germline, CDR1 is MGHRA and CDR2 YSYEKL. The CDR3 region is CASSQVGENTEAFF. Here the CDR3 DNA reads TGCGCCAGCAGCCAAGTGGGCGAGAACACTGAAGCTTTCTTT.

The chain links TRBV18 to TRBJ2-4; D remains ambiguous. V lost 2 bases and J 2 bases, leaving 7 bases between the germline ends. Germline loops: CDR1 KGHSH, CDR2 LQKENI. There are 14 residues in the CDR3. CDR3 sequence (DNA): TGTGCCAGCTCACCATCAGTCACCAAAAACATTCAGTACTTC. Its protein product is CASSPSVTKNIQYF.

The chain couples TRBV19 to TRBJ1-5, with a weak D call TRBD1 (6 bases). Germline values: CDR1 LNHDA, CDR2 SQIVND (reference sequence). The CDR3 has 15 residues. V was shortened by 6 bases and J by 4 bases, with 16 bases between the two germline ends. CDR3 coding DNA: TGTGCCAGTAGCACGTCGGGGGGCCCTAATCAGCCCCAGCATTTT. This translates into CASSTSGGPNQPQHF.

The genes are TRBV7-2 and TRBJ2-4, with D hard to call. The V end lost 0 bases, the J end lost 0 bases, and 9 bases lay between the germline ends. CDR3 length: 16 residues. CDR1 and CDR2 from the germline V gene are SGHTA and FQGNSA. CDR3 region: CASSLAPTVAKNIQYF. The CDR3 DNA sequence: TGTGCCAGCAGCTTAGCGCCAACAGTAGCCAAAAACATTCAGTACTTC.

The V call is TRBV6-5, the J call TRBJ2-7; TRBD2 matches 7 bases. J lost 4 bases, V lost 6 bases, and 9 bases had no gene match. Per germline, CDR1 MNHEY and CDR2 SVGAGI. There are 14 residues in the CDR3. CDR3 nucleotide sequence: TGTGCCAGCAGCTCCGGGACTACAATTTACGAGCAGTACTTC. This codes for CASSSGTTIYEQYF.

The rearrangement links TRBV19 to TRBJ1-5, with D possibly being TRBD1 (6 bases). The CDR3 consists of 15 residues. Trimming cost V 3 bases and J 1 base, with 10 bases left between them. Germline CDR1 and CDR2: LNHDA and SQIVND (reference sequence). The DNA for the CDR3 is TGTGCCAGTAGTATGGGGGCGCGAAGCAATCAGCCCCAGCATTTT. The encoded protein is CASSMGARSNQPQHF.

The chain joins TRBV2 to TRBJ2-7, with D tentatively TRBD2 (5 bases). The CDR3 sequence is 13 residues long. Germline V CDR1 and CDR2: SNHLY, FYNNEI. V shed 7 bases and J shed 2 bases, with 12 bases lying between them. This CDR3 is CASMRGNPYEQYF. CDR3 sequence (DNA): TGTGCCAGCATGAGAGGGAATCCCTACGAGCAGTACTTC.

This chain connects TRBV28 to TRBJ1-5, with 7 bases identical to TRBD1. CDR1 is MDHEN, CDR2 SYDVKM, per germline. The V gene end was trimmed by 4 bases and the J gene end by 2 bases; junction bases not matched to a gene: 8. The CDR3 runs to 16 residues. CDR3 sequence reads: CASSSQYDRGNQPQHF. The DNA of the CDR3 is TGTGCCAGCAGTTCCCAGTATGACAGGGGCAATCAGCCCCAGCATTTT.

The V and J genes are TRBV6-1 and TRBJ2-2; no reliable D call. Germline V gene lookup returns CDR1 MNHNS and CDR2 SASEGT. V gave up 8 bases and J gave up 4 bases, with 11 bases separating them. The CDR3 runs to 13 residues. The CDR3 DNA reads TGTGCCAGCCGAATCCAAGCCACCGGGGAGCTGTTTTTT. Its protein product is CASRIQATGELFF.

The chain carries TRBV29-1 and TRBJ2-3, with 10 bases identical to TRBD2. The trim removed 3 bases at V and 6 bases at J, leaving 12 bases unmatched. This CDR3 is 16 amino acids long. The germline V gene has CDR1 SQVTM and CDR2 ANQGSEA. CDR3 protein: CSVDGLAGDLGDTQYF. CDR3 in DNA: TGCAGCGTTGACGGGCTAGCGGGAGATTTGGGGGATACGCAGTATTTT.

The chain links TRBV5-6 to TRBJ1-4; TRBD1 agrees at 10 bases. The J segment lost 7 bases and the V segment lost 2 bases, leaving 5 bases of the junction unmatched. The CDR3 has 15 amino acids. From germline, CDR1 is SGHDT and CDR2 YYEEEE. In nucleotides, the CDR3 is TGTGCCAGCAGCTTTTTGAGGACAGGGGGTGAAAAACTGTTTTTT. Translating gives CASSFLRTGGEKLFF.

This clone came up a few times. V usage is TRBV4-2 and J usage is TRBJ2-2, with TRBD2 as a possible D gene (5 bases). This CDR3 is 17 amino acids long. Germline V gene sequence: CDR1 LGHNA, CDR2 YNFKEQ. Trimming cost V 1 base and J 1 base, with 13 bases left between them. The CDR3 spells CASSQASWERNTGELFF. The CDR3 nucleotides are TGTGCCAGCAGCCAAGCGTCGTGGGAGCGGAACACCGGGGAGCTGTTTTTT.

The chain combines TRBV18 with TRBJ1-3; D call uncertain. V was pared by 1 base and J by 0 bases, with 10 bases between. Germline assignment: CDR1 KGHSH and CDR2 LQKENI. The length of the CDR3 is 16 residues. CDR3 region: CASSPQGGSSGNTIYF. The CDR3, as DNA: TGTGCCAGCTCACCACAGGGCGGGAGCTCTGGAAACACCATATATTTT.